One T cell receptor beta chain is described in this entry. Its antigen is not known. A much larger clone differs by one base, so this may be a read error. This CDR3 is built from 13 residues. With V trimmed by 7 bases and J by 12 bases, 12 bases remained unmatched. The data were taken from a study of blood T cells in healthy people across ages. Study observations and caveats: It was the long-lived donors that had more naive CD4+ cells and higher diversity than aged donors.

The authors drew about 9.9 milliliters of peripheral blood from each donor. RNA extraction gave at least 5.5 micrograms of total RNA per sample. The authors ran a second PCR of about 7 to 11 cycles using a sample-barcoded 5' primer and a J-beta primer mix. All cDNA molecules were each tagged by a template-switch adaptor with 12 random nucleotides. TCRdb re-called the 5' RACE reads with MiXCR, one entry per CDR3 protein. The table records 380,000 or so distinct CDR3 sequences, 50% to 60% of them present only once. The chain has TRBV12-3 or TRBV12-4 and TRBJ2-3; TRBD2 aligns across 8 bases. The TCR comes from a man aged 55 to 70 in good health. Sequenced: blood. The CDR3 region has the DNA TGTGCCAGCATCGCGGGGGGCCTAGCAGTTCAGTATTTT. It yields the protein CASIAGGLAVQYF.